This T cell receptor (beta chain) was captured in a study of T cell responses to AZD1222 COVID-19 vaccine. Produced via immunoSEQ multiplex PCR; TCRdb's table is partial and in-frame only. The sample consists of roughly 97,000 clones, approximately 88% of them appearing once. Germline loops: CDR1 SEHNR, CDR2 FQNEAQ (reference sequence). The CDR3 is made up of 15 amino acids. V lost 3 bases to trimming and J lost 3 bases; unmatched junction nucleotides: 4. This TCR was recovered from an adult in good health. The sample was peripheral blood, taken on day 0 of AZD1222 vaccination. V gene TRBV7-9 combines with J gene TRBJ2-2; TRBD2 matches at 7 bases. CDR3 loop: CASSFPGRDTGELFF. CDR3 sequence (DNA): TGTGCCAGCAGCTTCCCTGGGAGGGACACCGGGGAGCTGTTTTTT. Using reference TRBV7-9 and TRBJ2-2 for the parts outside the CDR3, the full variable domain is DTGVSQNPRHKITKRGQNVTFRCDPISEHNRLYWYRQTLGQGPEFLTYFQNEAQLEKSRLLSDRFSAERPKGSFSTLEIQRTEQGDSAMYLCASSFPGRDTGELFFGEGSRLTVL.